This is a list of T cell receptor beta chains from one sample in a study of identical twins. TCRdb ran MiXCR on the 5' RACE reads and lists one entry per CDR3 protein. The data contain roughly 290,000 distinct CDR3 sequences, about 8% of them singletons. The sample was also linked to a second study, of yellow fever vaccine responses in identical twins.

Input material: memory (CD45RO+) T cells sorted from blood. The receptors come from a woman aged 18-29 years in good health. The CDR3 runs from the conserved cysteine through the conserved F or W. The D gene is left open where the match is weak. Some rows have no size entry. The others give once, few or many, or a class for an expanded clone.

CDR3 protein | CDR3 DNA | V gene | D gene | clone size | J gene
CASRAGGRTLSNQPQHF | TGTGCCAGCAGGGCAGGGGGCAGGACCCTTAGCAATCAGCCCCAGCATTTT | TRBV28 | TRBD1 | few | TRBJ1-5
CASSLASGRSIKTQYF | TGCGCCAGCAGCTTGGCCTCCGGGAGGAGCATAAAGACCCAGTACTTC | TRBV5-1 | TRBD2 | NA | TRBJ2-5
CASSSGRMNTEAFF | TGCGCCAGCAGCTCCGGACGGATGAACACTGAAGCTTTCTTT | TRBV5-1 | NA | many | TRBJ1-1
CASSPSLGQGTSGYTF | TGTGCCAGCTCACCCTCTTTGGGACAGGGAACTAGCGGCTACACCTTC | TRBV18 | TRBD1 | few | TRBJ1-2
CASSLTRLTEAFF | TGTGCCAGCAGCTTAACAAGACTCACTGAAGCTTTCTTT | TRBV7-3 | NA | NA | TRBJ1-1
CATSAGGAYNEQFF | TGTGCCACCAGTGCGGGAGGGGCCTACAATGAGCAGTTCTTC | TRBV24-1 | TRBD2 | few | TRBJ2-1
CATSESRDRGGEQYF | TGTGCCACCAGTGAGTCCCGGGACAGGGGCGGCGAGCAGTACTTC | TRBV24-1 | TRBD1 | NA | TRBJ2-7
CASTSLAGGYNEQFF | TGTGCCAGCACCTCACTAGCGGGAGGTTACAATGAGCAGTTCTTC | TRBV12-3/TRBV12-4 | TRBD2 | many | TRBJ2-1
CASSDTRSGANVLTF | TGTGCCAGCAGTGATACGCGCTCTGGGGCCAACGTCCTGACTTTC | TRBV6-4 | NA | NA | TRBJ2-6
CAISDGTLVSVTDTQYF | TGTGCCATCAGTGACGGGACATTGGTGTCAGTCACAGATACGCAGTATTTT | TRBV10-3 | NA | many | TRBJ2-3
CASSPDGASNQPQHF | TGTGCCAGCAGTCCCGACGGGGCTAGCAATCAGCCCCAGCATTTT | TRBV12-3/TRBV12-4 | NA | few | TRBJ1-5
CASSVETQYF | TGTGCCAGCTCAGTGGAGACCCAGTACTTC | TRBV18 | NA | many | TRBJ2-5
CASRQSGSGIYEQYF | TGTGCCAGCAGACAGTCTGGTAGCGGGATTTACGAGCAGTACTTC | TRBV7-8 | TRBD2 | many | TRBJ2-7
CASSIRTSGRKQETQYF | TGTGCCAGCAGCATACGGACTAGCGGGAGGAAACAGGAGACCCAGTACTTC | TRBV3-1 | TRBD2 | many | TRBJ2-5
CASSLAAGYTF | TGTGCCAGCAGTTTAGCGGCGGGCTACACCTTC | TRBV12-3/TRBV12-4 | NA | many | TRBJ1-2
CSADPDRVDGYTF | TGCAGTGCTGACCCGGACAGGGTAGACGGCTACACCTTC | TRBV20-1 | TRBD1 | many | TRBJ1-2
CASSPNVGAKNIQYF | TGTGCCAGCAGCCCCAATGTCGGCGCCAAAAACATTCAGTACTTC | TRBV9 | NA | few | TRBJ2-4
CASSQERVANEKLFF | TGTGCCAGCAGCCAAGAGAGGGTTGCTAATGAAAAACTGTTTTTT | TRBV4-2 | NA | few | TRBJ1-4
CASSAGAQETQYF | TGTGCCAGCAGCGCCGGGGCCCAAGAGACCCAGTACTTC | TRBV7-3 | NA | few | TRBJ2-5
CASRRLAGVDTQYF | TGTGCCAGCAGGAGACTAGCGGGAGTGGATACGCAGTATTTT | TRBV2 | TRBD2 | few | TRBJ2-3
CSARVGRITDTQYF | TGCAGTGCTAGAGTAGGCAGAATCACAGATACGCAGTATTTT | TRBV20-1 | NA | NA | TRBJ2-3
CSASPSSRNEQFF | TGCAGTGCTAGTCCCTCGAGTCGGAATGAGCAGTTCTTC | TRBV20-1 | NA | NA | TRBJ2-1
CASQTSGFNEQFF | TGTGCCAGTCAGACTAGCGGGTTTAATGAGCAGTTCTTC | TRBV3-1 | TRBD2 | many | TRBJ2-1
CASQPSGPKETQYF | TGTGCCAGCCAACCTAGCGGGCCAAAAGAGACCCAGTACTTC | TRBV2 | TRBD2 | few | TRBJ2-5
CASSLGGTRNNEQFF | TGCGCCAGCAGCTTGGGCGGGACTAGAAATAATGAGCAGTTCTTC | TRBV5-1 | TRBD2 | few | TRBJ2-1
CAIRRQTSGEPVVRNDNEQFF | TGTGCCATCAGGAGGCAGACTAGCGGGGAACCGGTCGTAAGGAACGACAATGAGCAGTTCTTC | TRBV10-3 | TRBD2 | NA | TRBJ2-1
CASSMELTGDQPQHF | TGTGCCAGTAGTATGGAATTGACAGGGGATCAGCCCCAGCATTTT | TRBV19 | TRBD1 | once | TRBJ1-5
CASSPRGGNTEAFF | TGTGCCAGCAGCCCCCGCGGCGGGAACACTGAAGCTTTCTTT | TRBV6-1 | NA | many | TRBJ1-1
CASSLGGVNQPQHF | TGTGCCAGCAGCTTAGGGGGTGTCAATCAGCCCCAGCATTTT | TRBV7-9 | NA | few | TRBJ1-5
CASSERNWGEQYF | TGTGCCAGCAGCGAACGGAACTGGGGCGAGCAGTACTTC | TRBV2 | NA | few | TRBJ2-7
CASSSDRAYGYTF | TGTGCCAGCAGTTCCGACAGGGCCTATGGCTACACCTTC | TRBV12-3/TRBV12-4 | TRBD1 | many | TRBJ1-2
CASSPGKIYEQYF | TGTGCCAGCAGCCCCGGGAAGATATACGAGCAGTACTTC | TRBV12-3/TRBV12-4 | NA | few | TRBJ2-7
CASSQVSRRVSSTDTQYF | TGTGCCAGCAGCCAAGTGTCCCGAAGGGTGTCTAGCACAGATACGCAGTATTTT | TRBV3-1 | NA | few | TRBJ2-3
CASSRDRGFSGELFF | TGCGCCAGCAGCCGTGACAGGGGGTTCTCCGGGGAGCTGTTTTTT | TRBV5-1 | TRBD1 | few | TRBJ2-2
CAGNKDRNEETQYF | TGTGCCGGCAACAAGGACAGGAACGAAGAGACCCAGTACTTC | TRBV12-3/TRBV12-4 | TRBD1 | NA | TRBJ2-5
CASSEQGRTGELFF | TGTGCCAGCAGCGAACAGGGTAGAACCGGGGAGCTGTTTTTT | TRBV9 | NA | NA | TRBJ2-2
CASSPAVSGTDTQYF | TGTGCCAGCAGCCCCGCGGTCTCGGGCACAGATACGCAGTATTTT | TRBV27 | NA | many | TRBJ2-3
CSARDLLAGVNEQFF | TGCAGTGCTAGAGATCTCCTGGCAGGGGTCAATGAGCAGTTCTTC | TRBV20-1 | NA | many | TRBJ2-1
CASTGGGAGGRHEQYF | TGTGCCAGCACCGGGGGGGGAGCGGGAGGGCGCCACGAGCAGTACTTC | TRBV28 | TRBD2 | NA | TRBJ2-7
CASSQGASYNEQFF | TGCGCCAGCAGTCAGGGGGCGTCCTACAATGAGCAGTTCTTC | TRBV5-1 | TRBD1 | few | TRBJ2-1
CASIQWTDTEAFF | TGTGCCAGCATACAGTGGACGGACACTGAAGCTTTCTTT | TRBV28 | NA | NA | TRBJ1-1
CASSYGGTSGTDTQYF | TGTGCCAGCAGTTACGGTGGGACTAGCGGCACAGATACGCAGTATTTT | TRBV6-5 | TRBD2 | NA | TRBJ2-3